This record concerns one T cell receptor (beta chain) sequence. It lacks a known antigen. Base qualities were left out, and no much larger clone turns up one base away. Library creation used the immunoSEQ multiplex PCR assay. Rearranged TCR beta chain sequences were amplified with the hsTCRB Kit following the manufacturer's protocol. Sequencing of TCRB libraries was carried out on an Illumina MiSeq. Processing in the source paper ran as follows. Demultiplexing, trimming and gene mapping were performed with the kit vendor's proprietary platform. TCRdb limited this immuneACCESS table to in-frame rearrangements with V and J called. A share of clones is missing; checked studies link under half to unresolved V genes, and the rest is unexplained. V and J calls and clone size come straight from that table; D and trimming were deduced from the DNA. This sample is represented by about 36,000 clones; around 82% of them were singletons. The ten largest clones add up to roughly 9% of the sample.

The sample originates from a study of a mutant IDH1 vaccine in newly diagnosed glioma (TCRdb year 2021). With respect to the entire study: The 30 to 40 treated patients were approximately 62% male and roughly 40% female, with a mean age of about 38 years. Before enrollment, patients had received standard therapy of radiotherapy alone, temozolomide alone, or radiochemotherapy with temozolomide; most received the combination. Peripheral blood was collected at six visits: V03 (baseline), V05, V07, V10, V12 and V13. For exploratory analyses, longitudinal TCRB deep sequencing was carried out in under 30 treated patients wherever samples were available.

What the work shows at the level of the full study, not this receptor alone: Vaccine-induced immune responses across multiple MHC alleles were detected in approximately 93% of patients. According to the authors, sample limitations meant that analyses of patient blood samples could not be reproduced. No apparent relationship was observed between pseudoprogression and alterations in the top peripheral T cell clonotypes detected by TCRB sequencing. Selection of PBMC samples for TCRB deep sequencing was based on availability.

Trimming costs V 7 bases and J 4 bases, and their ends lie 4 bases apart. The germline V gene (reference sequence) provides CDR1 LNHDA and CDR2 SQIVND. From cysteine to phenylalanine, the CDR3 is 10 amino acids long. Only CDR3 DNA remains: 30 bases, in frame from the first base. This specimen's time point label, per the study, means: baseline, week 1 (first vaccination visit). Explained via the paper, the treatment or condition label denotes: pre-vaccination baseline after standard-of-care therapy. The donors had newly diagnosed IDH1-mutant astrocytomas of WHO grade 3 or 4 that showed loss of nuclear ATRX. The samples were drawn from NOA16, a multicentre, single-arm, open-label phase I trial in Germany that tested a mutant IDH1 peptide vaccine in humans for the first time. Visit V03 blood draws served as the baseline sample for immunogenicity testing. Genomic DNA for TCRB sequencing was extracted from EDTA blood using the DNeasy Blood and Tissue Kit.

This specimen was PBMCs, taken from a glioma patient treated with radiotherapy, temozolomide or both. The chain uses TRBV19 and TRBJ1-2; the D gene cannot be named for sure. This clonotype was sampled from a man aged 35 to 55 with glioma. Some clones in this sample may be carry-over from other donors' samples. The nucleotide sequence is TGTGCCAGTACAGGCTATGGCTACACCTTC. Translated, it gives CASTGYGYTF.